What follows are 10 T cell receptor beta chains derived from one specimen sequenced in a study of blood T cell repertoires in COVID-19. This table comes from immunoSEQ multiplex PCR, and its TCRdb copy is limited to in-frame clones, with some not included. The data contain 200,000 to 250,000 clones, 75% to 90% of them seen just once; the ten biggest clones take up about 3.5%. Sequenced input: PBMCs or T cells enriched from blood (not recorded which). All receptors derive from a woman aged 30 to 39 who had been exposed to COVID-19.

The chain combines TRBV2 with TRBJ2-1; 11 bases line up with TRBD2. The CDR3 extends over 17 amino acids. The V segment lost 5 bases and the J segment 2 bases; nucleotides outside the gene matches: 8. Germline V gene sequence: CDR1 SNHLY, CDR2 FYNNEI. CDR3 sequence: CASSKLGTSGTYNEQFF. CDR3 bases: TGTGCCAGCAGTAAGTTAGGGACTAGCGGAACCTACAATGAGCAGTTCTTC.

The CDR3 DNA follows: TGTGCCAGCAAAACAGGTAGCACAGATACGCAGTATTTT. Amino acid sequence: CASKTGSTDTQYF. The chain links TRBV7-9 to TRBJ2-3, with TRBD1 as a possible D gene (5 bases). Per germline, CDR1 SEHNR and CDR2 FQNEAQ (reference sequence). Trimming took off 7 bases at V and 0 bases at J, with 8 bases between the two ends. The CDR3 consists of 13 residues.

V gene TRBV27 combines with J gene TRBJ2-7; 11 nucleotides match TRBD2. Germline CDR1 is MNHEY and CDR2 is SMNVEV (reference sequence). This CDR3 contains 16 residues. With 1 base clipped from V and 7 bases from J, the junction kept 9 bases outside the gene matches. CDR3 sequence reads: CASSLLVAGGPGEQYF. For the CDR3, the DNA is TGTGCCAGCAGTTTATTAGTAGCGGGAGGGCCGGGGGAGCAGTACTTC.

The V gene is TRBV3-1 (or the pseudogene TRBV3-2), the J gene TRBJ1-6; TRBD1 aligns across 9 bases. Looked up from germline, CDR1 is LGHDT and CDR2 is YNNKEL (reference sequence). The trim removed 8 bases at V and 5 bases at J, leaving 7 bases unmatched. The CDR3 runs to 15 residues. Here the CDR3 reads CASATGGLHNSPLHF. The CDR3 region has the DNA TGTGCCAGCGCCACAGGGGGCCTGCATAATTCACCCCTCCACTTT.

V is TRBV2 and J is TRBJ2-5; 9 bases are a match to TRBD1. Germline assignment: CDR1 SNHLY and CDR2 FYNNEI. This CDR3 is 13 amino acids long. Unmatched junction bases numbered 4, after V lost 7 bases and J lost 4 bases. CDR3 sequence: CASNRGPLETQYF. DNA for the CDR3: TGTGCCAGCAACAGGGGGCCTTTAGAGACCCAGTACTTC. Based on the CDR3 plus reference TRBV2 and TRBJ2-5, the full variable domain is EPEVTQTPSHQVTQMGQEVILRCVPISNHLYFYWYRQILGQKVEFLVSFYNNEISEKSEIFDDQFSVERPDGSNFTLKIRSTKLEDSAMYFCASNRGPLETQYFGPGTRLLVL.

The rearrangement links TRBV12-5 to TRBJ2-2, with 7 bases fitting TRBD1. V dropped 5 bases and J dropped 6; count of bases not matched to a gene: 6. From germline, CDR1 is LGHNT and CDR2 FRNRAP. The CDR3 extends over 14 amino acids. The CDR3 reads CASGRIQGSGELFF. The DNA for the CDR3 is TGTGCTAGTGGTAGAATACAGGGGTCCGGGGAGCTGTTTTTT.

The V and J genes are TRBV27 and TRBJ2-5, with TRBD2 matching 12 bases. Trimming removed 5 bases from V and 4 bases from J; junction bases left unmatched: 8. Germline CDR1 is MNHEY and CDR2 is SMNVEV (reference sequence). CDR3 length: 16 residues. CDR3 bases: TGTGCCAGCAGTCCCTCGACTAGCGGGAGTCTAGAGACCCAGTACTTC. It translates to CASSPSTSGSLETQYF.

This chain connects TRBV4-1 to TRBJ2-7; tentative D call: TRBD1 (6 bases). Looked up from germline, CDR1 is MGHRA and CDR2 is YSYEKL. The ends were cut back, 4 bases at V and 5 bases at J, with 18 bases in the middle. The CDR3 runs to 15 residues. In DNA, the CDR3 is TGCGCCAGCAGCCCAACGGAGGACAGACGCCACGAGCAGTACTTC. Protein product: CASSPTEDRRHEQYF.

The J gene is TRBJ2-2, the V gene TRBV6-6; D might be TRBD2 (5 bases). The CDR3 contains 14 residues. The germline V gene encodes CDR1 MNHNY and CDR2 SVGAGI (reference sequence). With 8 bases removed from V and 0 bases from J, the gap between germline ends came to 10 bases. The CDR3 DNA follows: TGTGCCAGCGGGGAGACGTCGAACACCGGGGAGCTGTTTTTT. Protein: CASGETSNTGELFF.

This chain joins TRBV5-1 and TRBJ2-7, with 12 bases aligning to TRBD2. V shed 7 bases and J 7 bases; nucleotides not matched to a gene: 9. Germline loops: CDR1 SGHRS, CDR2 YFSETQ. This CDR3 region has 14 residues. Here the CDR3 reads CASSLAGGSLEQYF. The CDR3 DNA is TGCGCCAGCTCACTAGCGGGAGGTTCCCTGGAGCAGTACTTC.